Shown below are 26 T cell receptor beta chains from a single sample sequenced in a study of OX40 agonist ivuxolimab in advanced cancers. Assay used: immunoSEQ multiplex PCR; TCRdb lists only in-frame clones, some missing. Among approximately 50,000 clones listed, roughly 80% were seen once. Sequenced material: CD4+ or CD8+ T cells sorted from blood, taken in a trial of the OX40 agonist ivuxolimab. These TCRs come from an adult with an advanced solid tumor such as melanoma, head and neck, liver or kidney cancer.

The V and J genes are TRBV7-9 and TRBJ1-3; D not certain. Germline assignment: CDR1 SEHNR and CDR2 FQNEAQ (reference sequence). The germline V and J ends were trimmed by 1 base and 3 bases, with 4 bases remaining between them. The CDR3 contains 13 residues. Written as DNA, the CDR3 is TGTGCCAGCAGCTTAGGTGGTGGAAACACCATATATTTT. It specifies CASSLGGGNTIYF.

The chain combines TRBV9 with TRBJ1-2; D call uncertain. V lost 2 bases and J 1 base, leaving 3 bases between the germline ends. Germline CDR1 is SGDLS and CDR2 is YYNGEE. CDR3 size: 12 residues. The CDR3 sequence is CASSVLNYGYTF. The CDR3, as DNA: TGTGCCAGCAGCGTCCTTAACTATGGCTACACCTTC.

This rearrangement joins TRBV7-9 to TRBJ2-3; D possibly corresponds to TRBD2 (6 bases). The germline V gene has CDR1 SEHNR and CDR2 FQNEAQ (reference sequence). With 5 bases removed from V and 4 bases from J, the gap between germline ends came to 22 bases. The CDR3 length is 17 residues. The DNA for the CDR3 is TGTGCCAGCAGCCCCTTTTGGGACGGGGGAAGGGCAGATACGCAGTATTTT. Protein product: CASSPFWDGGRADTQYF.

The chain joins TRBV5-1 to TRBJ1-1, with 9 bases that match TRBD1. This CDR3 is 16 amino acids long. Germline loops: CDR1 SGHRS, CDR2 YFSETQ. V lost 0 bases and J lost 1; bases outside the gene matches: 4. The CDR3 loop is CASSLDVTGGNTEAFF. The DNA of the CDR3 is TGCGCCAGCAGCTTGGACGTGACAGGGGGGAACACTGAAGCTTTCTTT.

V usage is TRBV7-2 and J usage is TRBJ2-2; D remains ambiguous. The V gene's germline CDR1 is SGHTA and CDR2 FQGNSA. The CDR3 runs to 13 residues. Trimming took 1 base from V and 4 from J, leaving 4 bases between them. This CDR3 reads CASSLVTTGELFF. The CDR3 bases are TGTGCCAGCAGCTTAGTGACCACCGGGGAGCTGTTTTTT.

The V call is TRBV6-5, the J call TRBJ2-3, with unresolved D. V lost 0 bases, J lost 1 base, and 8 bases lay in between. Germline V gene data show CDR1 as MNHEY and CDR2 as SVGAGI. The CDR3 covers 15 residues. This chain's CDR3 is CASSYSPGGTDTQYF. The DNA for the CDR3 is TGTGCCAGCAGTTACTCCCCCGGTGGCACAGATACGCAGTATTTT.

As to this clone: This sample includes further DNA sequences coding for the same CDR3. V usage is TRBV7-2 and J usage is TRBJ1-2; unclear D gene. The V gene lost 3 bases and the J gene lost 5 bases, with 13 bases spanning the gap. Germline CDR1 SGHTA, CDR2 FQGNSA. The CDR3 consists of 14 residues. The DNA of the CDR3 is TGTGCCAGCAGCTTGGCTGTTGGTCCTTATGGCTACACCTTC. Protein product: CASSLAVGPYGYTF. Looking up the rest from reference TRBV7-2 and TRBJ1-2 gives the full variable domain: GAGVSQSPSNKVTEKGKDVELRCDPISGHTALYWYRQSLGQGLEFLIYFQGNSAPDKSGLPSDRFSAERTGGSVSTLTIQRTQQEDSAVYLCASSLAVGPYGYTFGSGTRLTVV.

V gene TRBV18 combines with J gene TRBJ1-5; TRBD1 might be the D (6 bases). This CDR3 comprises 20 residues. From germline, CDR1 is KGHSH and CDR2 LQKENI. V was trimmed by 1 base and J by 0 bases, leaving 22 bases between them. CDR3 nucleotide sequence: TGTGCCAGCTCACCACTCGCAGGGGCCCAAGGAGCAAGTAGCAATCAGCCCCAGCATTTT. It encodes CASSPLAGAQGASSNQPQHF. The whole variable domain, filled in from reference TRBV18 and TRBJ1-5, reads NAGVMQNPRHLVRRRGQEARLRCSPMKGHSHVYWYRQLPEEGLKFMVYLQKENIIDESGMPKERFSAEFPKEGPSILRIQQVVRGDSAAYFCASSPLAGAQGASSNQPQHFGDGTRLSIL.

The J gene is TRBJ2-1, the V gene TRBV19; D is unclear. V lost 5 bases and J 6 bases, leaving 8 bases between the germline ends. Germline V gene lookup returns CDR1 LNHDA and CDR2 SQIVND (reference sequence). This CDR3 is built from 12 residues. This CDR3 is CASSLRTNEQFF. CDR3 nucleotide sequence: TGTGCCAGTAGTCTAAGGACCAATGAGCAGTTCTTC.

V is TRBV25-1 and J is TRBJ2-5; 12 positions match TRBD2. The CDR3 contains 13 residues. V trimming: 9 bases; J trimming: 11 bases; junction bases outside the gene matches: 10. The germline V gene has CDR1 MGHDK and CDR2 SYGVNS. The CDR3 loop is CASGLAGTYEQYF. DNA for the CDR3: TGTGCCAGTGGACTAGCGGGGACCTACGAACAGTACTTC.

This chain connects TRBV28 to TRBJ2-3; the D is unclear. The length of the CDR3 is 18 residues. Germline V gene data show CDR1 as MDHEN and CDR2 as SYDVKM. The V gene lost 3 bases and the J gene lost 3 bases, with 22 bases spanning the gap. CDR3 sequence reads: CASSFLGSPSTLTDTQYF. CDR3 DNA: TGTGCCAGCAGTTTCCTGGGGTCCCCTAGTACGTTAACAGATACGCAGTATTTT.

The CDR3 sequence: CASSGGTSGTDTQYF. CDR3 coding DNA: TGTGCCAGCAGTGGCGGGACTAGCGGCACAGATACGCAGTATTTT. The chain links TRBV6-5 to TRBJ2-3; 10 bases are shared with TRBD2. The ends lost 5 bases at V and 1 base at J; junction bases unmatched: 3. CDR1 is MNHEY, CDR2 SVGAGI, per germline. CDR3 length: 15 residues.

J is TRBJ1-1 and V is TRBV7-6; D remains ambiguous. The CDR3 covers 13 residues. Trimming took off 5 bases at V and 4 bases at J, with 11 bases between the two ends. The germline gives CDR1 SGHVS, CDR2 FNYEAQ. The CDR3 bases are TGTGCCAGCAGCCCTAGGGTGGGCACTGAAGCTTTCTTT. Protein sequence: CASSPRVGTEAFF. Full variable domain (rest looked up from reference TRBV7-6 and TRBJ1-1): GAGVSQSPRYKVTKRGQDVALRCDPISGHVSLYWYRQALGQGPEFLTYFNYEAQQDKSGLPNDRFSAERPEGSISTLTIQRTEQRDSAMYRCASSPRVGTEAFFGQGTRLTVV.

The DNA for the CDR3 is TGTGCCAGCAGTTTCCGGGACAGGAGGGATGGCTACACCTTC. It yields the protein CASSFRDRRDGYTF. This chain links TRBV5-6 with TRBJ1-2, with 8 bases matching TRBD1. The germline gives CDR1 SGHDT, CDR2 YYEEEE. V lost 5 bases to trimming and J lost 6 bases; unmatched junction nucleotides: 9. The CDR3 sequence is 14 residues long.

V and J are TRBV11-2 and TRBJ2-1, with D possibly being TRBD1 (7 bases). CDR1 SGHAT and CDR2 FQNNGV come from the germline V gene. V was trimmed by 2 bases and J by 5 bases, leaving 22 bases between them. There are 18 residues in the CDR3. CDR3 residues: CASSLKEWGRGTDNEQFF. CDR3 sequence (DNA): TGTGCCAGCAGCTTAAAGGAATGGGGTCGGGGGACAGACAATGAGCAGTTCTTC.

For the CDR3, the DNA is TGTGCCAGCAGCTCCCTAGCGGGGGGCCCAACCGGGGAGCTGTTTTTT. This codes for CASSSLAGGPTGELFF. The V gene is TRBV7-3, the J gene TRBJ2-2; TRBD2 agrees at 11 bases. This CDR3 region has 16 residues. V gave up 4 bases and J gave up 5 bases; unmatched junction bases: 6. The germline V gene has CDR1 SGHTA and CDR2 FQGTGA.

The gene calls are TRBV21-1 and TRBJ2-5; the table's D call TRBD1 went unverified against the DNA. TRBV21-1 is tagged as a pseudogene. The CDR3 is 16 residues long. The CDR3 loop reads CASSKYRERGRETQYF. CDR3 DNA: TGTGCCAGCAGCAAATACAGGGAGAGGGGGCGAGAGACCCAGTACTTC.

The chain recombines TRBV28 with TRBJ1-4, with D uncertain. The germline V and J ends were trimmed by 6 bases and 8 bases, with 7 bases remaining between them. This CDR3 contains 11 residues. Germline values: CDR1 MDHEN, CDR2 SYDVKM. The CDR3 loop reads CASSLNEKLFF. Here the CDR3 DNA reads TGTGCCAGCAGCCTCAACGAAAAACTGTTTTTT.

The chain has TRBV6-1 and TRBJ2-7; unclear D gene. The germline V and J ends were trimmed by 1 base and 0 bases, with 4 bases remaining between them. Per germline, CDR1 MNHNS and CDR2 SASEGT. The CDR3 length is 13 residues. The CDR3 DNA is TGTGCCAGCAGTGAAGGTGTCTCCTACGAGCAGTACTTC. Translated, it gives CASSEGVSYEQYF.

The chain joins TRBV5-6 to TRBJ2-2; D might be TRBD1 (6 bases). CDR1 is SGHDT and CDR2 is YYEEEE in the germline V gene. The CDR3 has 15 residues. V dropped 4 bases and J dropped 0 bases, with 10 bases sitting between them. CDR3 nucleotide sequence: TGTGCCAGCAGCAAGACAGGCACGAACACCGGGGAGCTGTTTTTT. Protein sequence: CASSKTGTNTGELFF.

The chain employs TRBV9 and TRBJ2-7; 7 bases fit TRBD2. Germline V gene lookup returns CDR1 SGDLS and CDR2 YYNGEE. The CDR3 is made up of 14 amino acids. V was pared by 4 bases and J by 6 bases, with 10 bases of the junction left unmatched. The CDR3 region has the DNA TGTGCCAGCAGCCCCAGGGACTACGTCTCCGAGCAGTACTTC. Protein sequence: CASSPRDYVSEQYF.

This chain links TRBV27 with TRBJ2-3, with TRBD2 as a possible D gene (6 bases). There are 16 residues in the CDR3. Trimming took 5 bases from V and 2 from J, leaving 17 bases between them. Germline CDR1 reads MNHEY; CDR2 reads SMNVEV (reference sequence). The CDR3 DNA follows: TGTGCCAGCAGTCGCCCAGGAGGGGCTTTCACAGATACGCAGTATTTT. Encoded protein: CASSRPGGAFTDTQYF.

This chain links TRBV18 with TRBJ1-5; D might be TRBD1 (5 bases). The CDR3 spans 14 residues. Trimming pared 3 bases from V and 4 bases from J, leaving 10 bases between. The germline V gene has CDR1 KGHSH and CDR2 LQKENI. The CDR3 loop reads CASSPTDGNQPQHF. In nucleotides, the CDR3 is TGTGCCAGCTCACCGACAGACGGGAATCAGCCCCAGCATTTT.

As regards this clone: Other DNA sequences in this sample translate to the same CDR3. CDR3 nucleotide sequence: TGTGCCAGCAGACAGGGGCACTATGGCTACACCTTC. Translated, it gives CASRQGHYGYTF. The chain is built from TRBV28 and TRBJ1-2; TRBD1 matches 7 bases. Trimming took 6 bases from V and 3 from J; bases not matched to a gene: 1. The germline V gene has CDR1 MDHEN and CDR2 SYDVKM. This CDR3 has 12 residues.

The V and J genes are TRBV7-3 and TRBJ2-5; 7 bases align to TRBD2. Germline CDR1 and CDR2: SGHTA and FQGTGA. The CDR3 consists of 15 residues. V dropped 5 bases and J dropped 5; count of bases not matched to a gene: 11. The CDR3 sequence: CASSLTPTSRETQYF. As DNA, the CDR3 is TGTGCCAGCAGCCTGACACCGACTAGCCGGGAGACCCAGTACTTC. Supplemented by reference TRBV7-3 and TRBJ2-5, the full variable domain reads GAGVSQTPSNKVTEKGKYVELRCDPISGHTALYWYRQSLGQGPEFLIYFQGTGAADDSGLPNDRFFAVRPEGSVSTLKIQRTERGDSAVYLCASSLTPTSRETQYFGPGTRLLVL.

The rearrangement links TRBV5-1 to TRBJ2-3; D is uncertain. The CDR3 contains 12 residues. Germline CDR1 is SGHRS and CDR2 is YFSETQ. Trimming took 7 bases from V and 4 from J, leaving 10 bases between them. The CDR3: CASRTEADTQYF. CDR3 sequence (DNA): TGCGCCAGCCGCACAGAGGCAGATACGCAGTATTTT.